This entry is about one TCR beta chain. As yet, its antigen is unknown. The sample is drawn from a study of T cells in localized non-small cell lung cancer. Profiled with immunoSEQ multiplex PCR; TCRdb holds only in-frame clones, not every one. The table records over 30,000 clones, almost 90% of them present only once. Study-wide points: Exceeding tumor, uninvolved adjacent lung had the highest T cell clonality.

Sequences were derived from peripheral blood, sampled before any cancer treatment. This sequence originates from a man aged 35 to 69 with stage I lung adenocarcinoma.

The CDR3 reads CASRDPGGQPQHF. The DNA for the CDR3 is TGTGCCAGCAGGGATCCCGGAGGACAGCCCCAGCATTTT. This chain uses TRBV6-5 with TRBJ1-5; D not certain. There are 13 residues in the CDR3. V lost 6 bases, J lost 7 bases, and 13 bases lay in between. The V gene's germline CDR1 is MNHEY and CDR2 SVGAGI.